A single sample is the source of the 22 T cell receptor beta chains below, sequenced in a study of Tregs in tolerant kidney transplant recipients. TCRdb keeps only in-frame clones here, not all; method: immunoSEQ multiplex PCR. Its listing shows nearly 15,000 clones. The nonmyeloablative bone marrow transplants came from related graft donors, with transient mixed chimerism. Sequenced here: CD4+ T cells from blood (PBMCs), sampled 12 months after the transplant. The receptors were gathered from a human patient who received a combined kidney and bone marrow transplant. Part of the T cells may come from the graft donor.

As for this clone: Read coverage stops 3 residues before the CDR3 terminus; the germline J gene supplies the remainder. The V gene is TRBV7-2, the J gene TRBJ1-1; D might be TRBD1 (5 bases). Trimming shortened V by 5 bases and J by 4 bases, and 14 bases separated the two germline ends. This CDR3 has 14 residues. Looked up from germline, CDR1 is SGHTA and CDR2 is FQGNSA. The CDR3 loop reads CASSGRRGGTEAFF. CDR3 DNA (partial): TGTGCCAGCAGCGGTCGGCGGGGCGGCACTGAA.

As to this clone: The sequenced fragment ends 3 residues before the CDR3 boundary, so the rest is inferred from the germline J gene. The identical CDR3 is also encoded by other nucleotide sequences in the sample. The chain couples TRBV20-1 to TRBJ2-5; D not resolved. V was clipped by 3 bases and J by 5 bases, with 7 bases between them. Germline-derived CDR1 and CDR2 are DFQATT and SNEGSKA (reference sequence). The CDR3 contains 11 residues. The chain's CDR3 is CSASLSETQYF. The DNA read from the CDR3 is TGCAGTGCTAGTTTATCGGAGACC.

Note on this clone: The CDR3 extends 3 residues past the end of the read, so its final part is completed from the germline J gene. This rearrangement joins TRBV18 to TRBJ1-5; 12 positions match TRBD1. This CDR3 is 17 amino acids long. Trimming at V came to 1 base and at J to 6 bases, leaving 7 bases not matched to a gene. The V gene's germline CDR1 is KGHSH and CDR2 LQKENI. CDR3 DNA, as far as it was read: TGTGCCAGCTCACCACGTCCGGGACAGGGGGCTAGTCAGCCC. The encoded protein is CASSPRPGQGASQP. The CDR3 in full is CASSPRPGQGASQPQHF.

Regarding this clone: The read falls 3 residues short of the CDR3 end, and the missing part is taken from the germline J gene. The chain is built from TRBV12-3 or TRBV12-4 and TRBJ2-1, with 7 positions matching TRBD2. V lost 6 bases, J lost 0 bases, and 5 bases stayed unmatched. There are 15 residues in the CDR3. The DNA read from the CDR3 is TGTGCCAGCAGCCCCGGACTAGTCTCCTACAATGAG. It is translated as CASSPGLVSYNE. The whole CDR3 protein is CASSPGLVSYNEQFF.

Worth noting for this clone: The CDR3 end lies 3 residues beyond the end of the read and is filled in from the germline J gene. The genes are TRBV11-2 and TRBJ1-1; D unresolved. The germline V gene has CDR1 SGHAT and CDR2 FQNNGV. The ends were cut back, 2 bases at V and 6 bases at J, with 7 bases in the middle. The CDR3 consists of 12 residues. The CDR3 sequence: CASSLSRPEAFF. The part of the CDR3 DNA that was read is TGTGCCAGCAGCTTATCCAGGCCTGAA.

Notes on this clone: The read terminates 3 residues before the CDR3 end, so the remaining end is supplied by the germline J gene. J is TRBJ2-3 and V is TRBV5-1; 7 bases align to TRBD2. The CDR3 is 14 residues long. J lost 6 bases, V lost 4 bases, and 8 bases had no gene match. CDR1 and CDR2 from the germline V gene are SGHRS and YFSETQ. The CDR3 DNA, read in part, is TGCGCCAGCAGCAGCAGCGGGGCTAGTGATACG. Translated, it gives CASSSSGASDT. The complete CDR3 sequence is CASSSSGASDTQYF.

This clone is identified as medium-sized from frequency. Read sequence stops 3 residues before the CDR3 end, and the germline J gene provides the missing end. The genes are TRBV18 and TRBJ2-6; D remains ambiguous. The CDR3 consists of 15 residues. CDR1 is KGHSH and CDR2 is LQKENI in the germline V gene. Between the trimmed V and J ends, which lost 1 base and 0 bases, there was a span of 4 bases. Incomplete CDR3 DNA: TGTGCCAGCTCACCACTCATCTCTGGGGCCAACGTC. This sequence encodes CASSPLISGANV. The full CDR3 protein is CASSPLISGANVLTF.

About this clone: The CDR3 is cut off 3 residues early in the read; its end comes from the germline J gene. The V gene is TRBV20-1, the J gene TRBJ2-5; tentatively, D is TRBD2 (6 bases). The germline V gene has CDR1 DFQATT and CDR2 SNEGSKA (reference sequence). The CDR3 sequence is 16 residues long. Deletions cut 6 bases from V and 7 bases from J, with 27 bases between. This CDR3 reads CSAELPSGGGAGTQYF. Partial CDR3 DNA: TGCAGTGCGGAGCTCCCCTCGGGCGGCGGGGCGGGGACC.

On this clone itself: The read stops 3 residues short of the end of the CDR3; the missing end is completed from the germline J gene. The rearrangement links TRBV30 to TRBJ1-5; a weak D match, TRBD1 (6 bases). This CDR3 has 14 amino acids. Germline V gene lookup returns CDR1 GTSNPN and CDR2 SVGIG (reference sequence). V was trimmed by 3 bases and J by 4 bases, leaving 13 bases between them. The DNA read from the CDR3 is TGTGCCTGGAGCTACGGACAGAAAAATCAGCCC. Protein sequence: CAWSYGQKNQP. The full-length CDR3 reads as CAWSYGQKNQPQHF.

Note on this clone: The CDR3 end falls 3 residues outside the read, so it is completed with the germline J gene. This chain joins TRBV10-1 and TRBJ2-1; 9 bases match TRBD2. Germline V gene lookup returns CDR1 WNHNN and CDR2 SYGVQD (reference sequence). The CDR3 is 14 residues long. J was trimmed by 1 base and V by 10 bases; bases with no gene match: 5. The covered CDR3 bases are TGCGCCACCCTTAGCGGGAGTTCCTACAATGAG. Its protein is CATLSGSSYNE. From start to end, the CDR3 is CATLSGSSYNEQFF.

Notes on this clone: The read gets to within 3 residues of the CDR3 end, and the germline J gene fills in the rest. The chain couples TRBV20-1 to TRBJ2-1; 9 bases align to TRBD2. Unmatched junction bases numbered 3, after V lost 0 bases and J lost 0 bases. Germline V gene lookup returns CDR1 DFQATT and CDR2 SNEGSKA (reference sequence). There are 16 residues in the CDR3. The CDR3 DNA, read in part, is TGCAGTGCTAGAGATCAACTAGCGGGCTCCTACAATGAG. Amino acids: CSARDQLAGSYNE. The entire CDR3 reads CSARDQLAGSYNEQFF.

The CDR3 sequence: CASSSRLESYEQYF. The CDR3 DNA, read in part, is TGTGCCAGCAGCTCCCGACTAGAATCCTACGAG. The V gene is TRBV7-2, the J gene TRBJ2-7, with D perhaps matching TRBD2 (6 bases). The CDR3 end is not reached by the read, which stops 3 residues before it; the germline J gene fills it in. V lost 4 bases and J 1 base, leaving 11 bases between the germline ends. The CDR3 runs 14 residues. Germline assignment: CDR1 SGHTA and CDR2 FQGNSA.

For this clone: With the read ending 3 residues before the CDR3 end, the germline J gene is used to fill in that end. The rearrangement joins TRBV7-2 to TRBJ2-4; D is perhaps TRBD1 (5 bases). V was cut by 5 bases and J by 8 bases, with 13 bases left in between. The CDR3 runs to 13 residues. The V gene's germline CDR1 is SGHTA and CDR2 FQGNSA. Here the CDR3 reads CASSPHTRDIQYF. Incomplete CDR3 DNA: TGTGCCAGCAGCCCTCATACCAGGGACATT.

As for this clone: The read terminates 3 residues ahead of where the CDR3 ends, so the germline J gene completes it. The chain recombines TRBV20-1 with TRBJ2-1, with D unresolved. Deletions cut 6 bases from V and 5 bases from J, with 11 bases between. Germline loops: CDR1 DFQATT, CDR2 SNEGSKA (reference sequence). This CDR3 region has 12 residues. Partial CDR3 DNA: TGCAGTGCCCCTGCGATTAACAATGAG. This gives the protein CSAPAINNE. Given in full, the CDR3 is CSAPAINNEQFF.

Worth noting for this clone: The DNA ends 3 residues before the CDR3 does, and the rest of the CDR3 is filled in from the germline J gene. The V gene is TRBV6-2 or TRBV6-3, the J gene TRBJ1-5, with 7 bases aligning to TRBD1. CDR3 size: 16 residues. V trimming: 5 bases; J trimming: 0 bases; junction bases outside the gene matches: 7. Germline V gives CDR1 MNHEY, CDR2 SVGEGT. The CDR3 is CASSARDSISNQPQHF. Incomplete CDR3 DNA: TGTGCCAGCAGTGCCCGGGACAGTATTAGCAATCAGCCC.

On this clone itself: The CDR3 end is not reached by the read, which stops 3 residues before it; the germline J gene fills it in. This rearrangement joins TRBV29-1 to TRBJ1-1; D is perhaps TRBD1 (5 bases). Germline assignment: CDR1 SQVTM and CDR2 ANQGSEA. This CDR3 has 12 amino acids. The V end lost 8 bases, the J end lost 0 bases, and 10 bases lay between the germline ends. The CDR3 loop is CSTQGVNTEAFF. CDR3 DNA, as far as it was read: TGCAGCACCCAGGGCGTGAACACTGAA.

With regard to this clone: The CDR3 extends 3 residues past the end of the read, so its final part is completed from the germline J gene. The chain is built from TRBV11-2 and TRBJ1-5; 8 bases are shared with TRBD1. With V trimmed by 1 base and J by 4 bases, 3 bases remained unmatched. CDR1 and CDR2 (germline): SGHAT, FQNNGV. This CDR3 has 15 amino acids. The CDR3 loop is CASSLGNRGNQPQHF. The DNA read from the CDR3 is TGTGCCAGCAGCTTAGGAAACAGGGGGAATCAGCCC.

With respect to this clone: The sequence runs out 3 residues before the end of the CDR3; the remainder is reconstructed from the germline J gene. This rearrangement joins TRBV9 to TRBJ2-5, with 10 bases aligning to TRBD2. CDR1 and CDR2 from the germline V gene are SGDLS and YYNGEE. V shed 2 bases, J shed 4 bases, and the junction held 8 bases outside the gene matches. CDR3 length equals 16 residues. The sequenced part of the CDR3 DNA is TGTGCCAGCAGCGTTTTTGGGACTAGCGAAGGAGAGACC. Translating it yields CASSVFGTSEGET. The entire CDR3 protein is CASSVFGTSEGETQYF. Based on the CDR3 plus reference TRBV9 and TRBJ2-5, the full variable domain is DSGVTQTPKHLITATGQRVTLRCSPRSGDLSVYWYQQSLDQGLQFLIQYYNGEERAKGNILERFSAQQFPDLHSELNLSSLELGDSALYFCASSVFGTSEGETQYFGPGTRLLVL.

Comment on this clone: The read halts 3 residues ahead of the CDR3 end, with the missing end drawn from the germline J gene. This chain joins TRBV30 and TRBJ2-7, with 10 bases matching TRBD1. The CDR3 is made up of 15 amino acids. Germline V gives CDR1 GTSNPN, CDR2 SVGIG (reference sequence). J lost 3 bases, V lost 2 bases, and 7 bases had no gene match. The CDR3 DNA, read in part, is TGTGCCTGGAGTTCGTGGGGACAGGGGAGCTACGAG. This translates into CAWSSWGQGSYE. The whole CDR3 sequence is CAWSSWGQGSYEQYF.

To note about this clone: The read ends 3 residues early relative to the CDR3; the germline J gene fills the gap. The rearrangement links TRBV7-2 to TRBJ2-7, with D possibly matching TRBD2 (5 bases). The V gene's germline CDR1 is SGHTA and CDR2 FQGNSA. Trimming pared 2 bases from V and 3 bases from J, leaving 8 bases between. CDR3 length: 13 residues. The CDR3 here is CASSLTGNYEQYF. Incomplete CDR3 DNA: TGTGCCAGCAGCTTAACGGGGAACTACGAG.

Comments on this clone: The read terminates 3 residues ahead of where the CDR3 ends, so the germline J gene completes it. This chain connects TRBV5-1 to TRBJ1-5, with unresolved D. Germline V gene lookup returns CDR1 SGHRS and CDR2 YFSETQ. Trimming pared 4 bases from V and 1 base from J, leaving 6 bases between. This CDR3 region has 13 residues. CDR3 sequence: CASSLGSNQPQHF. The CDR3 DNA, read in part, is TGCGCCAGCAGCCTAGGAAGCAATCAGCCC.

Regarding this clone: The read terminates 3 residues ahead of where the CDR3 ends, so the germline J gene completes it. This sequence joins TRBV12-3 or TRBV12-4 and TRBJ1-1, with D possibly matching TRBD1 (5 bases). The V end was cut by 7 bases, the J end by 6 bases, with 15 bases between. The CDR3 covers 13 residues. Incomplete CDR3 DNA: TGTGCCAGCACTTTCGGGGGAACGGCTGAA. Its translation: CASTFGGTAE. The whole CDR3 reads CASTFGGTAEAFF.